A single sample gave rise to the 18 T cell receptor beta chains below, sequenced in a study of breast tumors, draining lymph nodes, adjacent tissues. TCRdb used MiXCR to reprocess the multiplex PCR reads, holding one entry per CDR3 protein. Here the sample spans approximately 130,000 distinct CDR3 sequences, more than 20% being singletons. Axillary draining lymph nodes of breast cancer patients supplied the node samples. The sample was axillary lymph node tissue. These receptors originate from a female donor with breast cancer. Some clones in this sample may be carry-over from other donors' samples.

This clonotype was seen repeatedly, ten times or more. This chain links TRBV24-1 with TRBJ2-3; D unresolved. Germline CDR1 is KGHDR and CDR2 is SFDVKD. The CDR3 extends over 14 amino acids. The V end was cut by 3 bases, the J end by 4 bases, with 10 bases between. The CDR3 DNA follows: TGTGCCACCAGTGATCCAACCCCCCCAGATACGCAGTATTTT. Translation: CATSDPTPPDTQYF.

In its sample, this clonotype was seen many times. The V and J genes are TRBV2 and TRBJ2-7; 7 bases are a match to TRBD1. This CDR3 is built from 14 residues. J was trimmed by 7 bases and V by 2 bases; bases with no gene match: 8. Germline V lookup: CDR1 SNHLY, CDR2 FYNNEI. The CDR3 is CASSERQGGGEQYF. DNA of the CDR3: TGTGCCAGCAGTGAAAGACAGGGCGGCGGAGAGCAGTACTTC.

Remarks on this clonotype: A much larger clone lies one base from this, so it may be a read error. In DNA form, the CDR3 reads TGTGCCAGCAGTTACCGGGACAGGAGACGGGGGAAGGTGTACAATGAGCAGTTCTTC. This codes for CASSYRDRRRGKVYNEQFF. V gene TRBV6-6 combines with J gene TRBJ2-1, with 8 bases identical to TRBD1. Germline CDR1 MNHNY, CDR2 SVGAGI (reference sequence). V was pared by 2 bases and J by 4 bases, with 16 bases of the junction left unmatched. This CDR3 has 19 residues.

This clonotype was counted many times. The V gene is TRBV10-3, the J gene TRBJ2-3, with no clear D. The germline V gene has CDR1 ENHRY and CDR2 SYGVKD. Trimming removed 5 bases from V and 11 bases from J, with 17 bases in between. This CDR3 contains 13 residues. The CDR3 region has the DNA TGTGCCATCAGTCCATCAGGCGGATTCATGCAGTATTTT. This sequence encodes CAISPSGGFMQYF.

Concerning this clonotype itself: Given a much more abundant clone one base away, this may be a read error. V and J are TRBV6-5 and TRBJ2-1; maybe TRBD2 (5 bases). Germline assignment: CDR1 MNHEY and CDR2 SVGAGI. Trimming removed 4 bases from V and 5 bases from J, with 15 bases in between. The CDR3 spans 15 residues. Here the CDR3 DNA reads TGTGCCAGCAGTTGCTCGGCGGGTAACCACAATGAGCAGTTCTTC. This sequence encodes CASSCSAGNHNEQFF.

This clonotype was seen at least ten times. This chain joins TRBV20-1 and TRBJ2-7, with D perhaps TRBD2 (5 bases). The CDR3 length is 13 residues. Between the trimmed V and J ends, which lost 2 bases and 5 bases, there was a span of 13 bases. CDR1 and CDR2 (germline): DFQATT, SNEGSKA (reference sequence). CDR3 bases: TGCAGTGCTAGATGGACTCCCGTGGACGAGCAGTACTTC. Encoded protein: CSARWTPVDEQYF.

This clonotype appeared many times. The chain has TRBV27 and TRBJ2-3, with TRBD1 as a possible D gene (6 bases). In germline, CDR1 is MNHEY, CDR2 SMNVEV (reference sequence). Trimming cost V 1 base and J 4 bases, with 12 bases left between them. The CDR3 contains 15 residues. The CDR3 sequence: CASSLLGARSDTQYF. DNA of the CDR3: TGTGCCAGCAGTTTATTGGGGGCGAGGTCAGATACGCAGTATTTT.

The sample holds many counts of this clonotype. The rearrangement joins TRBV12-3 or TRBV12-4 to TRBJ1-5; 11 nucleotides align to TRBD1. J lost 7 bases, V lost 1 base, and 3 bases had no gene match. The CDR3 totals 15 residues. The CDR3 DNA follows: TGTGCCAGCAGTTTAGGGACAGGGGGCAGACAGCCCCAGCATTTT. Translating it yields CASSLGTGGRQPQHF.

This clonotype has a count of ten or more. This chain joins TRBV10-1 and TRBJ2-1, with D perhaps TRBD2 (6 bases). This CDR3 has 13 amino acids. Between the trimmed V and J ends, which lost 10 bases and 0 bases, there was a span of 10 bases. Germline V gene lookup returns CDR1 WNHNN and CDR2 SYGVQD (reference sequence). CDR3 sequence reads: CATGRGSYNEQFF. DNA for the CDR3: TGCGCCACCGGGAGAGGCTCCTACAATGAGCAGTTCTTC.

In its sample, this clonotype was seen many times. V and J are TRBV6-4 and TRBJ2-5; 10 nucleotides match TRBD1. CDR1 and CDR2 from the germline V gene are MRHNA and SNTAGT. Losses at the gene ends were 6 bases for V and 2 bases for J; bases not matched to a gene: 9. This CDR3 is 16 amino acids long. CDR3 nucleotides: TGTGCCAGCAGCCTTAAATCGGACAGGGGGCAAGAGACCCAGTACTTC. Its translation is CASSLKSDRGQETQYF.

The J gene is TRBJ1-6, the V gene TRBV7-8; D possibly corresponds to TRBD1 (5 bases). Germline loops: CDR1 SGHVS, CDR2 FQNEAQ. This CDR3 region has 14 residues. Trimming stripped 7 bases from V and 7 bases from J, with 14 bases between. The CDR3 sequence is CASTSGTGNSPLHF. The CDR3 DNA reads as TGTGCCAGCACCTCCGGGACGGGAAATTCACCCCTCCACTTT. The whole variable domain, filled in from reference TRBV7-8 and TRBJ1-6, reads GAGVSQSPRYKVAKRGQDVALRCDPISGHVSLFWYQQALGQGPEFLTYFQNEAQLDKSGLPSDRFFAERPEGSVSTLKIQRTQQEDSAVYLCASTSGTGNSPLHFGNGTRLTVT.

This clonotype came up many times. The chain recombines TRBV3-1 with TRBJ1-2; 9 bases map to TRBD1. The trim removed 0 bases at V and 8 bases at J, leaving 4 bases unmatched. The CDR3 extends over 14 amino acids. Per germline, CDR1 LGHDT and CDR2 YNNKEL (reference sequence). This chain's CDR3 is CASSQEWTGAGYTF. CDR3 bases: TGTGCCAGCAGCCAAGAATGGACAGGGGCCGGCTACACCTTC.

Many counts were recorded for this clonotype. The chain links TRBV5-6 to TRBJ2-1; 12 positions match TRBD2. This CDR3 is 16 amino acids long. Germline assignment: CDR1 SGHDT and CDR2 YYEEEE. The V and J ends lost 4 bases and 5 bases, in that order; junction bases with no gene match: 7. CDR3 coding DNA: TGTGCCAGCAGCGGACTAGCGGGACTCCAGAACAATGAGCAGTTCTTC. Translation: CASSGLAGLQNNEQFF. Supplemented by reference TRBV5-6 and TRBJ2-1, the full variable domain reads DAGVTQSPTHLIKTRGQQVTLRCSPKSGHDTVSWYQQALGQGPQFIFQYYEEEERQRGNFPDRFSGHQFPNYSSELNVNALLLGDSALYLCASSGLAGLQNNEQFFGPGTRLTVL.

The chain has TRBV19 and TRBJ1-5, with TRBD1 identical over 8 bases. The CDR3 consists of 16 residues. Trimming cost V 5 bases and J 0 bases; bases outside gene matches: 6. From germline, CDR1 is LNHDA and CDR2 SQIVND (reference sequence). CDR3: CASSALDRVSNQPQHF. The CDR3 bases are TGTGCCAGTAGTGCCTTGGACAGGGTTAGCAATCAGCCCCAGCATTTT.

Ten or more counts support this clonotype. The J gene is TRBJ1-4, the V gene TRBV7-9; possibly TRBD1 for D (5 bases). Trimming stripped 3 bases from V and 8 bases from J, with 13 bases between. CDR3 length: 14 amino acids. Germline CDR1 reads SEHNR; CDR2 reads FQNEAQ (reference sequence). CDR3 sequence: CASSLSQGGEKLFF. The CDR3 coding sequence is TGTGCCAGCAGCTTGTCCCAGGGTGGGGAAAAACTGTTTTTT.

This clonotype was detected ten times or more. CDR3 in amino acids: CASSSRQGVSGNTIYF. In DNA form, the CDR3 reads TGTGCCAGCAGCTCCCGACAGGGGGTCTCTGGAAACACCATATATTTT. The chain uses TRBV9 and TRBJ1-3, with 9 bases identical to TRBD1. The V gene's germline CDR1 is SGDLS and CDR2 YYNGEE. The CDR3 is 16 amino acids. With V trimmed by 4 bases and J by 0 bases, 5 bases remained unmatched.

Turning to this clonotype: A much larger clone lies a single base off, so this may be a read error. V gene TRBV6-5 combines with J gene TRBJ1-2; D is unclear. From germline, CDR1 is MNHEY and CDR2 SVGAGI. The CDR3 contains 16 residues. V lost 5 bases to trimming and J lost 0 bases, with 16 bases between them. Here the CDR3 reads CASSRYRHRANYGYTF. DNA for the CDR3: TGTGCCAGCAGTCGGTACCGGCACAGAGCTAACTATGGCTACACCTTC.

Of note for this clonotype: Since a much larger clone is just one base distant, this may be a read error. The rearrangement uses TRBV12-3 or TRBV12-4 and TRBJ2-1; TRBD2 matches 9 bases. The CDR3 is 15 residues long. The DNA of the CDR3 is TGTGCCAGCAGTTTAGGCGGGAGGGGCGGGGATGAGCGGTTCTTC. Translating it yields CASSLGGRGGDERFF.